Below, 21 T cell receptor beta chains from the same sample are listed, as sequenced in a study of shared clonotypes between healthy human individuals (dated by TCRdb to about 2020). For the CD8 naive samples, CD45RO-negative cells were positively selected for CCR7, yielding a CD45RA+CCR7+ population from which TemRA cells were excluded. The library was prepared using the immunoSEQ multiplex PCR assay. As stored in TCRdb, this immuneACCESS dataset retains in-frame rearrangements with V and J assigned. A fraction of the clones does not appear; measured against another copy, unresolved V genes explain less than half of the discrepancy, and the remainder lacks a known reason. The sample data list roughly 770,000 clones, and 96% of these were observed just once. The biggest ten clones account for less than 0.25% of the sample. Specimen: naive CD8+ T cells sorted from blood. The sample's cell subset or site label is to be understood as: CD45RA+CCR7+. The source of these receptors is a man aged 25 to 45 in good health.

CDR3 residues: CASSSASGNQETQYF. The CDR3 nucleotides read TGTGCCAGCAGCTCTGCTAGCGGGAACCAAGAGACCCAGTACTTC. This rearrangement joins TRBV5-6 to TRBJ2-5; the match to TRBD2 covers 9 bases. The germline V gene encodes CDR1 SGHDT and CDR2 YYEEEE. The CDR3 totals 15 residues. V was clipped by 3 bases and J by 0 bases; unmatched bases: 3.

This CDR3 reads CASSFFASGSSTDTQYF. Written as DNA, the CDR3 is TGTGCCAGCAGTTTCTTCGCTAGCGGGAGCAGCACAGATACGCAGTATTTT. The chain is built from TRBV27 and TRBJ2-3, with TRBD2 matching over 10 bases. In germline, CDR1 is MNHEY, CDR2 SMNVEV (reference sequence). The length of the CDR3 is 17 residues. Losses at the gene ends were 3 bases for V and 0 bases for J; bases not matched to a gene: 6.

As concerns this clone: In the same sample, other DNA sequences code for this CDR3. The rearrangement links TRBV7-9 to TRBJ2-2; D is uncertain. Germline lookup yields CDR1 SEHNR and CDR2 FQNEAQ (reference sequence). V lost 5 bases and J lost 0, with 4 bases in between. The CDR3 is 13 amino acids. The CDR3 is CASSDSNTGELFF. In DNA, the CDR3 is TGTGCCAGCAGCGATTCGAACACCGGGGAGCTGTTTTTT. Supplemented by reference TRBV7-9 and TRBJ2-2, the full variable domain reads DTGVSQNPRHKITKRGQNVTFRCDPISEHNRLYWYRQTLGQGPEFLTYFQNEAQLEKSRLLSDRFSAERPKGSFSTLEIQRTEQGDSAMYLCASSDSNTGELFFGEGSRLTVL.

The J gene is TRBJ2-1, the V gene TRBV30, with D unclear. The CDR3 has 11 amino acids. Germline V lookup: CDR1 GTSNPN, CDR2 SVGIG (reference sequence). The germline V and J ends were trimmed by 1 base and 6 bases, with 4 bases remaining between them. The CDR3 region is CAWSASNEQFF. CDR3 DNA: TGTGCCTGGAGTGCCTCCAATGAGCAGTTCTTC.

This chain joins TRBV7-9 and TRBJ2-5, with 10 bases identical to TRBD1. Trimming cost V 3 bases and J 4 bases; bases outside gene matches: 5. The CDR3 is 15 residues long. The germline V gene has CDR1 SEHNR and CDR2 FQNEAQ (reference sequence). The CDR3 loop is CASSFWDRGAETQYF. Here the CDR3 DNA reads TGTGCCAGCAGCTTCTGGGACAGGGGAGCAGAGACCCAGTACTTC.

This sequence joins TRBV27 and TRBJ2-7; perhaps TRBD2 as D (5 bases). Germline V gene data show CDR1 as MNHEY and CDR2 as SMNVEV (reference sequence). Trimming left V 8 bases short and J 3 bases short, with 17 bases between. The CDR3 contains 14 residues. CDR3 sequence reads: CASSDGVGLYEQYF. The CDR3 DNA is TGTGCCAGCTCCGACGGGGTGGGCCTCTACGAGCAGTACTTC.

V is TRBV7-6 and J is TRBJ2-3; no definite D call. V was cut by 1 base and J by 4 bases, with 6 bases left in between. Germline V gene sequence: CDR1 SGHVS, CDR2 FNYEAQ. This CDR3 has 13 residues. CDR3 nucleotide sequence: TGTGCCAGCAGCTTAGAGATGGCAGATACGCAGTATTTT. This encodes CASSLEMADTQYF.

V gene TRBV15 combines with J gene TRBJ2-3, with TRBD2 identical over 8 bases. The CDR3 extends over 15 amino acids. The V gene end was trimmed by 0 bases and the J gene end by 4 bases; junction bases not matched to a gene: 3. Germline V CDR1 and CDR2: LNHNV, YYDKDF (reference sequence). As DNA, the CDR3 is TGTGCCACCAGCAGAGATTGGACTAGCTCAGATACGCAGTATTTT. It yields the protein CATSRDWTSSDTQYF.

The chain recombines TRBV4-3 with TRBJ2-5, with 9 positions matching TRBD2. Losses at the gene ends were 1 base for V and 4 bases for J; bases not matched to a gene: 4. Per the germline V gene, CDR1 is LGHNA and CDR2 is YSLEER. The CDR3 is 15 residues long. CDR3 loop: CASSQASGRIETQYF. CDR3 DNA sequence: TGCGCCAGCAGCCAAGCCAGCGGGAGGATAGAGACCCAGTACTTC.

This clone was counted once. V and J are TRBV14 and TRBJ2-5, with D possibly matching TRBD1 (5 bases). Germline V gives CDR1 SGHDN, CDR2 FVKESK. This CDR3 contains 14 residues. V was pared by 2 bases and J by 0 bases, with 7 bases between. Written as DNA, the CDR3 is TGTGCCAGCAGCCAACGACAGTACCAAGAGACCCAGTACTTC. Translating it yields CASSQRQYQETQYF.

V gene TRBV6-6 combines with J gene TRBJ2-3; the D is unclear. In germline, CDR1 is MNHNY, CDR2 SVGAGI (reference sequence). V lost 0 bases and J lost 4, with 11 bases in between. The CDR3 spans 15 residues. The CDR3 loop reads CASSYSLELADTQYF. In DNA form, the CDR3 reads TGTGCCAGCAGTTACTCGCTGGAGTTGGCAGATACGCAGTATTTT.

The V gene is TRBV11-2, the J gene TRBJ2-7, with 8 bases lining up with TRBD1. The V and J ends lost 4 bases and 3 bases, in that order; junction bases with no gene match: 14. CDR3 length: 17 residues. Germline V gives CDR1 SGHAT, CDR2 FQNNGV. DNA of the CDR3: TGTGCCAGCAGCTCTATTTCAGGGGGCTACGAAGTCTACGAGCAGTACTTC. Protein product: CASSSISGGYEVYEQYF.

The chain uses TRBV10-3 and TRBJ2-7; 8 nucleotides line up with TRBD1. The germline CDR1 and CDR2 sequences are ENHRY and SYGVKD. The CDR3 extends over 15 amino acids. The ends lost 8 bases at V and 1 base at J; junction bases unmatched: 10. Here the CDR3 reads CAILADRASSYEQYF. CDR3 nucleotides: TGTGCCATCTTGGCGGACAGGGCTAGTTCCTACGAGCAGTACTTC.

CDR3 nucleotide sequence: TGTGCCAGCAGCCCCAGACAGGCCACAGATACGCAGTATTTT. Its translation is CASSPRQATDTQYF. The chain is built from TRBV7-9 and TRBJ2-3, with a weak D call TRBD1 (6 bases). The CDR3 has 14 amino acids. Germline V lookup: CDR1 SEHNR, CDR2 FQNEAQ (reference sequence). V was cut by 5 bases and J by 2 bases, with 11 bases left in between.

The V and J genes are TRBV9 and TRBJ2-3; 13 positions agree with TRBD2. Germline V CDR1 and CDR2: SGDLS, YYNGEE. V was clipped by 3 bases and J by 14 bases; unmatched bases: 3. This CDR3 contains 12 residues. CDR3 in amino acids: CASSGTSGSMYF. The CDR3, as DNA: TGTGCCAGCAGCGGGACTAGCGGGAGTATGTATTTT.

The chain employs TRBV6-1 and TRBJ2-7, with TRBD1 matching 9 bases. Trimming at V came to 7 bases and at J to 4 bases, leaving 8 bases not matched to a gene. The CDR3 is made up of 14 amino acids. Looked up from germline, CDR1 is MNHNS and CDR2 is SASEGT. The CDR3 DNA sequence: TGTGCCAGCAAATTTCCGGGACAGGGTTACGAGCAGTACTTC. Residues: CASKFPGQGYEQYF.

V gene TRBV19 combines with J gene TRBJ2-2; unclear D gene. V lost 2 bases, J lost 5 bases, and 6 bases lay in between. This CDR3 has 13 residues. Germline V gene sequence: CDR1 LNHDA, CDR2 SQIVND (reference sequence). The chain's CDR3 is CASSIQATGELFF. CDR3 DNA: TGTGCCAGTAGTATACAGGCAACCGGGGAGCTGTTTTTT.

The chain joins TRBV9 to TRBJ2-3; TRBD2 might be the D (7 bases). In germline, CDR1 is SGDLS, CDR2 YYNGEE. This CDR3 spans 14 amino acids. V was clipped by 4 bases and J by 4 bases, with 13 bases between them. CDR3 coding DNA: TGTGCCAGCAGCCCAGGCGGGGGCCCAGATACGCAGTATTTT. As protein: CASSPGGGPDTQYF.

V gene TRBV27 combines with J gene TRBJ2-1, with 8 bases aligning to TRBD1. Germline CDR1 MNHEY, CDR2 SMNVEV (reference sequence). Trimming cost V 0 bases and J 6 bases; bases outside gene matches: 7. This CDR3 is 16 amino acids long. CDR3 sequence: CASSLSLVTGGNEQFF. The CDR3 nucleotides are TGTGCCAGCAGTTTATCGCTGGTAACAGGGGGCAATGAGCAGTTCTTC.

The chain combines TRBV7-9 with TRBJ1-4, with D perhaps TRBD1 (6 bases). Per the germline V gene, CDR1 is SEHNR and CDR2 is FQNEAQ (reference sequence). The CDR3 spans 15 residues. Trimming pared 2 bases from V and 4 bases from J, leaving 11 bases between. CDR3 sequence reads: CASSLRGRGNEKLFF. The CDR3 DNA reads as TGTGCCAGCAGCTTACGGGGCAGGGGTAATGAAAAACTGTTTTTT.

CDR3 coding DNA: TGTGCCAGCTCACCTCCGGACAGGGTAGATGAGCAGTTCTTC. Its protein product is CASSPPDRVDEQFF. The chain recombines TRBV18 with TRBJ2-1; 8 nucleotides align to TRBD1. The CDR3 covers 14 residues. CDR1 is KGHSH, CDR2 LQKENI, per germline. Trimming took 3 bases from V and 8 from J; bases not matched to a gene: 6.